The 31 T cell receptor beta chains in this list originate from one sample, sequenced in a study of beta chain features in type 1 diabetes. Broader study findings: Type 1 diabetes patients had TCRB CDR3s that were shorter (moderately but significantly so) in all four CD4+ subsets.

Investigators reverse transcribed all isolated RNA, so they sequenced expressed TCRB transcripts. Method: immunoSEQ multiplex PCR; TCRdb's copy keeps in-frame clones and lacks some. The profile shows around 310,000 clones, about 14% of them singletons. The antigens for these receptors are not known. Sequencing was done on a sample of naive CD4+ T cells from blood. Every receptor here comes from a woman aged 18-35 years with type 1 diabetes.

The chain links TRBV4-1 to TRBJ1-1; 11 nucleotides line up with TRBD1. The CDR3 is 15 residues long. With 4 bases clipped from V and 4 bases from J, the junction kept 5 bases outside the gene matches. Germline V gene data show CDR1 as MGHRA and CDR2 as YSYEKL. The CDR3 loop reads CASSPGQGAATEAFF. In nucleotides, the CDR3 is TGCGCCAGCAGCCCCGGACAGGGGGCGGCCACTGAAGCTTTCTTT.

This clone was counted between two and nine times. The V call is TRBV30, the J call TRBJ2-2, with a weak D call TRBD1 (6 bases). The CDR3 has 14 residues. Trimming removed 5 bases at V and 5 bases at J, with 15 bases between. Germline-derived CDR1 and CDR2 are GTSNPN and SVGIG (reference sequence). This CDR3 is CAWSRHRATGELFF. The DNA for the CDR3 is TGTGCCTGGTCACGACACAGGGCTACCGGGGAGCTGTTTTTT. Based on the CDR3 plus reference TRBV30 and TRBJ2-2, the full variable domain is SQTIHQWPATLVQPVGSPLSLECTVEGTSNPNLYWYRQAAGRGLQLLFYSVGIGQISSEVPQNLSASRPQDRQFILSSKKLLLSDSGFYLCAWSRHRATGELFFGEGSRLTVL.

This clone was detected only a few times. The CDR3 region has the DNA TGTGCCAGCTCCCCCAGGGCAGATACGCAGTATTTT. It yields the protein CASSPRADTQYF. This chain joins TRBV18 and TRBJ2-3; maybe TRBD1 (5 bases). From germline, CDR1 is KGHSH and CDR2 LQKENI. The V end lost 6 bases, the J end lost 4 bases, and 8 bases lay between the germline ends. The CDR3 consists of 12 residues.

This clone appeared a few times. The chain uses TRBV7-6 and TRBJ2-7; TRBD1 matches at 10 bases. CDR3 length: 14 residues. After removal of 5 bases from V and 7 bases from J, the junction contained 8 bases not matched to a gene. Germline CDR1 is SGHVS and CDR2 is FNYEAQ. This chain's CDR3 is CASSPRQGAGEQYF. CDR3 nucleotide sequence: TGTGCCAGCAGCCCCAGACAGGGGGCGGGGGAGCAGTACTTC.

This chain joins TRBV6-1 and TRBJ2-1; 9 positions match TRBD2. The J segment lost 4 bases and the V segment lost 7 bases, leaving 5 bases of the junction unmatched. The CDR3 consists of 14 residues. CDR1 and CDR2 from the germline V gene are MNHNS and SASEGT. DNA for the CDR3: TGTGCCAGCACTGGGCTAGCGGGATACAATGAGCAGTTCTTC. Translated, it gives CASTGLAGYNEQFF.

The V and J genes are TRBV10-2 and TRBJ2-3, with D perhaps matching TRBD1 (5 bases). The germline V gene has CDR1 WSHSY and CDR2 SAAADI. Trimming cost V 5 bases and J 1 base, with 7 bases left between them. CDR3 length equals 13 residues. CDR3 coding DNA: TGCGCCAGCAGTCAACAGGGCACAGATACGCAGTATTTT. It codes for CASSQQGTDTQYF.

This clone was seen only a few times. The V call is TRBV9, the J call TRBJ1-1, with D possibly being TRBD1 (5 bases). The CDR3 length is 15 residues. The V gene's germline CDR1 is SGDLS and CDR2 YYNGEE. Trimming took 4 bases from V and 0 from J, leaving 13 bases between them. The CDR3 reads CASSPRGSMNTEAFF. CDR3 sequence (DNA): TGTGCCAGCAGCCCCCGGGGGAGCATGAACACTGAAGCTTTCTTT.

The chain uses TRBV28 and TRBJ1-2, with D uncertain. The germline V gene has CDR1 MDHEN and CDR2 SYDVKM. CDR3 size: 15 residues. Deletions cut 3 bases from V and 7 bases from J, with 18 bases between. CDR3 nucleotides: TGTGCCAGCAGTTTCCGGGCCAGAGGGATTATTGGCTACACCTTC. This codes for CASSFRARGIIGYTF.

This clone occurred a few times. Here the CDR3 DNA reads TGCGCCAGCAGCTTGGGAGCGAGCACATACCAAGAGACCCAGTACTTC. Encoded protein: CASSLGASTYQETQYF. The rearrangement joins TRBV5-1 to TRBJ2-5; D remains ambiguous. Germline loops: CDR1 SGHRS, CDR2 YFSETQ. This CDR3 region has 16 residues. Trimming took 0 bases from V and 0 from J, leaving 12 bases between them.

This chain uses TRBV4-2 with TRBJ1-5; the D gene is possibly TRBD1 (6 bases). This CDR3 region has 15 residues. Germline V lookup: CDR1 LGHNA, CDR2 YNFKEQ. The germline V and J ends were trimmed by 1 base and 9 bases, with 16 bases remaining between them. CDR3 loop: CASSQVTGGGGPQHF. The CDR3, as DNA: TGTGCCAGCAGCCAAGTGACAGGAGGCGGGGGGCCCCAGCATTTT.

The J gene is TRBJ1-5, the V gene TRBV5-1; no reliable D call. The length of the CDR3 is 15 residues. Germline CDR1 and CDR2: SGHRS and YFSETQ. The V and J ends lost 0 bases and 0 bases respectively, with 7 bases between them. This chain's CDR3 is CASSLGQYSNQPQHF. CDR3 coding DNA: TGCGCCAGCAGCTTGGGGCAGTATAGCAATCAGCCCCAGCATTTT.

This clone was seen a few times. The rearrangement joins TRBV18 to TRBJ2-7; 8 nucleotides agree with TRBD2. The CDR3 spans 16 residues. The germline gives CDR1 KGHSH, CDR2 LQKENI. V trimming: 0 bases; J trimming: 3 bases; junction bases outside the gene matches: 7. The CDR3 nucleotides read TGTGCCAGCTCACCACCGAGCGGGAGTATCAACTACGAGCAGTACTTC. Residues: CASSPPSGSINYEQYF. The entire variable domain, with the rest obtained from reference TRBV18 and TRBJ2-7, is as follows: NAGVMQNPRHLVRRRGQEARLRCSPMKGHSHVYWYRQLPEEGLKFMVYLQKENIIDESGMPKERFSAEFPKEGPSILRIQQVVRGDSAAYFCASSPPSGSINYEQYFGPGTRLTVT.

The chain is built from TRBV28 and TRBJ1-2, with 9 bases matching TRBD1. Germline CDR1 reads MDHEN; CDR2 reads SYDVKM. Germline trimming cut 6 bases from V and 3 bases from J; bases unmatched to any gene: 11. CDR3 length equals 16 residues. CDR3 in amino acids: CASRTGTGRIDYGYTF. The DNA of the CDR3 is TGTGCCAGCAGAACCGGGACAGGGAGGATAGACTATGGCTACACCTTC.

The chain joins TRBV10-3 to TRBJ2-7, with a tentative D call TRBD1 (7 bases). V was cut by 2 bases and J by 2 bases, with 16 bases left in between. Germline V lookup: CDR1 ENHRY, CDR2 SYGVKD. The CDR3 covers 16 residues. Here the CDR3 DNA reads TGTGCCATCAGTGAGGGGGGCAGGGGGACTCCCTACGAGCAGTACGTC. Encoded protein: CAISEGGRGTPYEQYV.

V and J are TRBV2 and TRBJ1-2; tentative D call: TRBD1 (6 bases). In germline, CDR1 is SNHLY, CDR2 FYNNEI. V lost 7 bases and J lost 0, with 15 bases in between. This CDR3 comprises 15 residues. The CDR3 reads CASKPTGPANYGYTF. CDR3 DNA sequence: TGTGCCAGCAAACCTACAGGGCCAGCTAACTATGGCTACACCTTC. The full variable domain, completed using reference TRBV2 and TRBJ1-2, is EPEVTQTPSHQVTQMGQEVILRCVPISNHLYFYWYRQILGQKVEFLVSFYNNEISEKSEIFDDQFSVERPDGSNFTLKIRSTKLEDSAMYFCASKPTGPANYGYTFGSGTRLTVV.

The rearrangement uses TRBV15 and TRBJ1-4, with 9 bases aligning to TRBD1. Per the germline V gene, CDR1 is LNHNV and CDR2 is YYDKDF (reference sequence). The V segment lost 3 bases and the J segment 8 bases; nucleotides outside the gene matches: 13. CDR3 length equals 17 residues. The CDR3 here is CATSREASQGTGEKLFF. Here the CDR3 DNA reads TGTGCCACCAGCAGGGAAGCCTCGCAGGGGACAGGGGAAAAACTGTTTTTT. The variable domain in full, completed from reference TRBV15 and TRBJ1-4, reads DAMVIQNPRYQVTQFGKPVTLSCSQTLNHNVMYWYQQKSSQAPKLLFHYYDKDFNNEADTPDNFQSRRPNTSFCFLDIRSPGLGDTAMYLCATSREASQGTGEKLFFGSGTQLSVL.

In DNA, the CDR3 is TGCGCCAGCAGCCAAGATTTGGGCGGGTCAGGGGGCGGGTATGGCTACACCTTC. Its protein is CASSQDLGGSGGGYGYTF. This chain links TRBV4-3 with TRBJ1-2; TRBD1 aligns across 8 bases. The CDR3 consists of 18 residues. With V trimmed by 0 bases and J by 5 bases, 14 bases remained unmatched. Germline V gene data show CDR1 as LGHNA and CDR2 as YSLEER.

The gene calls are TRBV15 and TRBJ2-5; 7 bases map to TRBD1. Germline CDR1 and CDR2: LNHNV and YYDKDF (reference sequence). V lost 0 bases, J lost 1 base, and 8 bases stayed unmatched. This CDR3 is 17 amino acids long. The CDR3 nucleotides are TGTGCCACCAGCAGAGATTCCCCTGCAGGGGGCCAAGAGACCCAGTACTTC. This encodes CATSRDSPAGGQETQYF.

This clone was detected a few times. This rearrangement joins TRBV18 to TRBJ1-5, with TRBD1 matching 8 bases. This CDR3 comprises 17 residues. V dropped 2 bases and J dropped 0; count of bases not matched to a gene: 6. Germline V lookup: CDR1 KGHSH, CDR2 LQKENI. CDR3 sequence reads: CASSPFVGTGSNQPQHF. The CDR3 nucleotides read TGTGCCAGCTCACCATTCGTTGGGACAGGTAGCAATCAGCCCCAGCATTTT.

The chain combines TRBV9 with TRBJ2-3; a possible D gene is TRBD1 (7 bases). The CDR3 is 16 amino acids. The ends were cut back, 1 base at V and 5 bases at J, with 17 bases in the middle. Per germline, CDR1 SGDLS and CDR2 YYNGEE. CDR3 in amino acids: CASSVSGGSRRDTQYF. The DNA for the CDR3 is TGTGCCAGCAGCGTATCAGGGGGGAGTAGACGAGATACGCAGTATTTT.

Only one count was recorded for this clone. The gene calls are TRBV19 and TRBJ1-5; no reliable D call. The V and J ends lost 1 base and 2 bases respectively, with 6 bases between them. Germline CDR1 is LNHDA and CDR2 is SQIVND (reference sequence). The CDR3 covers 14 residues. The CDR3 reads CASSIVYGNQPQHF. The CDR3 DNA reads TGTGCCAGTAGTATAGTTTATGGCAATCAGCCCCAGCATTTT.

This clone was seen a handful of times. V is TRBV7-9 and J is TRBJ2-1; 7 nucleotides agree with TRBD2. This CDR3 is built from 15 residues. The germline gives CDR1 SEHNR, CDR2 FQNEAQ (reference sequence). The trim removed 2 bases at V and 4 bases at J, leaving 5 bases unmatched. CDR3: CASSLSGGGYNEQFF. Written as DNA, the CDR3 is TGTGCCAGCAGCTTATCCGGCGGGGGATACAATGAGCAGTTCTTC.

This clone was found a few times. The chain recombines TRBV4-2 with TRBJ2-2, with 7 bases aligning to TRBD1. Per germline, CDR1 LGHNA and CDR2 YNFKEQ. The CDR3 is 18 residues long. V dropped 4 bases and J dropped 0; count of bases not matched to a gene: 11. The CDR3 is CASSLGTGQVSNTGELFF. The CDR3 DNA is TGTGCCAGCAGCCTTGGAACCGGACAGGTTTCGAACACCGGGGAGCTGTTTTTT.

This clone was observed a handful of times. J is TRBJ2-1 and V is TRBV19; 7 bases agree with TRBD2. The trim removed 5 bases at V and 8 bases at J, leaving 15 bases unmatched. Germline V CDR1 and CDR2: LNHDA, SQIVND (reference sequence). CDR3 length: 16 amino acids. In nucleotides, the CDR3 is TGTGCCAGTAGTTGGGACTACACATCCGTGGGTGATGAGCAGTTCTTC. As protein: CASSWDYTSVGDEQFF.

This rearrangement joins TRBV30 to TRBJ2-5, with 14 bases lining up with TRBD2. This CDR3 has 16 residues. Germline CDR1 is GTSNPN and CDR2 is SVGIG (reference sequence). V dropped 4 bases and J dropped 4; count of bases not matched to a gene: 8. The CDR3 nucleotides read TGTGCCTGGACTCCCGTCGGGACTAGCGGGAGAGAGACCCAGTACTTC. It codes for CAWTPVGTSGRETQYF.

The chain is built from TRBV4-1 and TRBJ1-2, with a possible D match to TRBD1 (5 bases). CDR1 MGHRA and CDR2 YSYEKL come from the germline V gene. This CDR3 contains 16 residues. Trimming removed 4 bases from V and 0 bases from J, with 15 bases in between. The CDR3 DNA reads TGCGCCAGCAGCCCCCAGGGAGGGCGAACTAACTATGGCTACACCTTC. It is translated as CASSPQGGRTNYGYTF.

The rearrangement joins TRBV19 to TRBJ1-5, with 8 bases that match TRBD1. In germline, CDR1 is LNHDA, CDR2 SQIVND (reference sequence). This CDR3 has 15 residues. The ends lost 7 bases at V and 5 bases at J; junction bases unmatched: 10. CDR3 in amino acids: CASTFGQGGHQPQHF. The CDR3 DNA reads as TGTGCCAGTACCTTCGGACAGGGTGGGCATCAGCCCCAGCATTTT.

The gene calls are TRBV28 and TRBJ2-3, with 7 bases matching TRBD1. Losses at the gene ends were 6 bases for V and 4 bases for J; bases not matched to a gene: 10. Germline V gene sequence: CDR1 MDHEN, CDR2 SYDVKM. This CDR3 is built from 15 residues. Here the CDR3 DNA reads TGTGCCAGCAGCCCCGTCGACAGGGACCCAGATACGCAGTATTTT. Its translation is CASSPVDRDPDTQYF.

This clone was counted only a few times. The CDR3: CASSYPLGGSRDEQYF. The CDR3 coding sequence is TGTGCCAGCAGCTACCCCCTCGGCGGGAGTAGGGACGAGCAGTACTTC. The V and J genes are TRBV7-9 and TRBJ2-7; 7 bases align to TRBD2. The germline V gene has CDR1 SEHNR and CDR2 FQNEAQ (reference sequence). J lost 5 bases, V lost 4 bases, and 14 bases had no gene match. CDR3 length equals 16 residues.

The genes are TRBV27 and TRBJ1-1; D remains unclear. Per the germline V gene, CDR1 is MNHEY and CDR2 is SMNVEV (reference sequence). This CDR3 has 14 amino acids. Trimming removed 5 bases at V and 2 bases at J, with 12 bases between. The CDR3 is CASSPSQINTEAFF. In DNA, the CDR3 is TGTGCCAGCAGTCCCTCACAAATCAACACTGAAGCTTTCTTT.

The chain recombines TRBV5-4 with TRBJ2-7, with 7 bases fitting TRBD2. Trimming removed 0 bases from V and 6 bases from J; junction bases left unmatched: 3. This CDR3 has 13 amino acids. From germline, CDR1 is SGHNT and CDR2 YYREEE (reference sequence). In nucleotides, the CDR3 is TGTGCCAGCAGCTTGGGCGGGAGAGCCGAGCAGTACTTC. Its protein product is CASSLGGRAEQYF.